The 6 T cell receptor beta chains reported below all come from one sample, sequenced in a study of long-term antiretroviral therapy in people with HIV (dated by TCRdb to between 2021 and 2024). The immunoSEQ hsTCRB v3.0 assay was used at survey level resolution to sequence the TRB variable region. Sourced from immuneACCESS, this table was stored by TCRdb with only in-frame sequences that have V and J called. A share of the clones is absent; for the studies checked, an unresolved V gene accounts for under half, and the remainder has no known explanation. The sample contains 15,000 to 20,000 clones, more than 70% of them found a single time. Jointly, the top ten make up 7.8% of the sample. Specimen: unsorted PBMCs, collected at the start of antiretroviral therapy, before treatment. These receptors were collected from a woman aged 40 to 50 with HIV.

The rearrangement joins TRBV10-3 to TRBJ1-2; no clear D gene. Trimming pared 8 bases from V and 8 bases from J, leaving 9 bases between. The CDR3 totals 10 residues. Per germline, CDR1 ENHRY and CDR2 SYGVKD. The CDR3 DNA is TGTGCCATCGCCGGGCGCGGCTACACCTTC. It encodes CAIAGRGYTF.

The chain links TRBV11-2 to TRBJ2-3, with no clear D. Between the trimmed V and J ends, which lost 5 bases and 4 bases, there was a span of 10 bases. Germline CDR1 SGHAT, CDR2 FQNNGV. The CDR3 sequence is 13 residues long. CDR3: CASSPSYPDTQYF. The CDR3 DNA reads TGTGCCAGCAGCCCCTCCTACCCAGATACGCAGTATTTT. Based on the CDR3 plus reference TRBV11-2 and TRBJ2-3, the full variable domain is EAGVAQSPRYKIIEKRQSVAFWCNPISGHATLYWYQQILGQGPKLLIQFQNNGVVDDSQLPKDRFSAERLKGVDSTLKIQPAKLEDSAVYLCASSPSYPDTQYFGPGTRLTVL.

The CDR3 loop is CASSLGGSQPQHF. The CDR3 coding sequence is TGTGCCAGCAGTCTCGGGGGAAGTCAGCCCCAGCATTTT. The gene calls are TRBV2 and TRBJ1-5; possibly TRBD1 for D (5 bases). Looked up from germline, CDR1 is SNHLY and CDR2 is FYNNEI. The CDR3 consists of 13 residues. V lost 5 bases to trimming and J lost 6 bases, with 11 bases between them.

About this clone itself: One junction end disagrees with the germline gene, perhaps due to a read error. The V gene is TRBV7-9, the J gene TRBJ2-7; D could derive from TRBD1 or TRBD2 (5 bases each). There are 12 residues in the CDR3. The germline V gene has CDR1 SEHNR and CDR2 FQNEAQ (reference sequence). The CDR3 coding sequence is TGTGCCAGCAGCGTCCGGGACGAAGAACTGGACTTC. Translation: CASSVRDEELDF.

The chain recombines TRBV7-3 with TRBJ1-1, with TRBD1 identical over 10 bases. The CDR3 is 16 amino acids. Losses at the gene ends were 4 bases for V and 1 base for J; bases not matched to a gene: 6. Germline V lookup: CDR1 SGHTA, CDR2 FQGTGA. CDR3 sequence reads: CASSSTGGGGNTEAFF. DNA of the CDR3: TGTGCCAGCAGCTCGACAGGGGGCGGCGGGAACACTGAAGCTTTCTTT.

The chain uses TRBV2 and TRBJ1-4; D unresolved. The germline V gene encodes CDR1 SNHLY and CDR2 FYNNEI. Trimming pared 5 bases from V and 8 bases from J, leaving 9 bases between. The CDR3 runs 12 residues. CDR3 sequence reads: CASSRSGEKLFF. Written as DNA, the CDR3 is TGTGCCAGCAGTCGGAGTGGGGAAAAACTGTTTTTT.